Below, 31 T cell receptor beta chains from the same sample are listed, as sequenced in a study of identical twins. TCRdb analysed the 5' RACE reads with MiXCR anew, one entry per CDR3 protein. The sample lists fewer than 900,000 distinct CDR3 sequences, roughly 20% occurring once. Another study also made use of these data, one on T cells expressing NK-cell markers.

Specimen: PBMCs. These receptors all stem from a woman between 18 and 30 years old in good health.

The chain uses TRBV6-2 or TRBV6-3 and TRBJ2-1; TRBD2 is a possible D gene (6 bases). Germline CDR1 MNHEY, CDR2 SVGEGT. V was cut by 0 bases and J by 9 bases, with 9 bases left in between. The CDR3 spans 13 residues. The CDR3 spells CASSYSVGSEQFF. CDR3 DNA: TGTGCCAGCAGTTACTCAGTCGGGAGTGAGCAGTTCTTC.

The chain combines TRBV27 with TRBJ2-3; D remains ambiguous. The germline V and J ends were trimmed by 2 bases and 1 base, with 13 bases remaining between them. The CDR3 consists of 16 residues. Germline V lookup: CDR1 MNHEY, CDR2 SMNVEV (reference sequence). CDR3 protein: CASSLLLTGRTDTQYF. Written as DNA, the CDR3 is TGTGCCAGCAGTTTACTGCTAACTGGACGCACAGATACGCAGTATTTT.

The genes are TRBV7-9 and TRBJ1-1, with D hard to call. The CDR3 is 11 residues long. The ends were cut back, 4 bases at V and 11 bases at J, with 11 bases in the middle. Germline V gene sequence: CDR1 SEHNR, CDR2 FQNEAQ (reference sequence). The CDR3: CASSSRETAFF. In nucleotides, the CDR3 is TGTGCCAGCAGCTCTAGGGAGACGGCTTTCTTT.

V and J are TRBV9 and TRBJ2-2; D is possibly TRBD1 or TRBD2 (7 bases each). Germline CDR1 SGDLS, CDR2 YYNGEE. The CDR3 runs to 14 residues. V was cut by 3 bases and J by 6 bases, with 12 bases left in between. CDR3 coding DNA: TGTGCCAGCAGCGGACAGGGAGGGGCCGGGGAGCTGTTTTTT. Translating gives CASSGQGGAGELFF.

This clonotype has at least ten counts. This CDR3 reads CSVPLGETQYF. For the CDR3, the DNA is TGCAGCGTCCCCTTAGGCGAGACCCAGTACTTC. V gene TRBV29-1 combines with J gene TRBJ2-5; no clear D gene. Germline CDR1 is SQVTM and CDR2 is ANQGSEA. The CDR3 contains 11 residues. V lost 6 bases and J 5 bases, leaving 10 bases between the germline ends. Drawing the rest from reference TRBV29-1 and TRBJ2-5, the complete variable domain is SAVISQKPSRDICQRGTSLTIQCQVDSQVTMMFWYRQQPGQSLTLIATANQGSEATYESGFVIDKFPISRPNLTFSTLTVSNMSPEDSSIYLCSVPLGETQYFGPGTRLLVL.

V and J are TRBV5-1 and TRBJ2-7, with 9 nucleotides matching TRBD1. There are 16 residues in the CDR3. V trimming: 3 bases; J trimming: 0 bases; junction bases outside the gene matches: 7. Germline CDR1 is SGHRS and CDR2 is YFSETQ. The CDR3 sequence: CASSYGTGQSSYEQYF. The CDR3 DNA reads TGCGCCAGCAGCTACGGGACAGGGCAGAGCTCCTACGAGCAGTACTTC. Complete variable domain (other parts from reference TRBV5-1 and TRBJ2-7): KAGVTQTPRYLIKTRGQQVTLSCSPISGHRSVSWYQQTPGQGLQFLFEYFSETQRNKGNFPGRFSGRQFSNSRSEMNVSTLELGDSALYLCASSYGTGQSSYEQYFGPGTRLTVT.

V and J are TRBV12-3 or TRBV12-4 and TRBJ2-2; D is uncertain. This CDR3 spans 14 amino acids. V was cut by 4 bases and J by 4 bases, with 10 bases left in between. CDR3 region: CASSYSLSTGELFF. CDR3 bases: TGTGCCAGCAGTTACAGCTTAAGCACCGGGGAGCTGTTTTTT.

The chain recombines TRBV15 with TRBJ1-2; 8 nucleotides match TRBD1. The V gene end was trimmed by 1 base and the J gene end by 3 bases; junction bases not matched to a gene: 7. Per the germline V gene, CDR1 is LNHNV and CDR2 is YYDKDF (reference sequence). This CDR3 has 16 residues. CDR3 region: CATSRGGVGQDYGYTF. The CDR3 coding sequence is TGTGCCACCAGCAGAGGGGGGGTGGGACAGGACTATGGCTACACCTTC.

The J gene is TRBJ2-1, the V gene TRBV7-6; perhaps TRBD2 as D (6 bases). The CDR3 has 16 residues. Trimming took 2 bases from V and 6 from J, leaving 17 bases between them. Germline loops: CDR1 SGHVS, CDR2 FNYEAQ. The CDR3 sequence: CASSLFGGISLNEQFF. CDR3 nucleotide sequence: TGTGCCAGCAGCTTATTCGGAGGGATATCGCTCAATGAGCAGTTCTTC.

This clonotype was observed a few times. The rearrangement links TRBV12-3 or TRBV12-4 to TRBJ2-7; D not resolved. The CDR3 runs to 12 residues. V was trimmed by 11 bases and J by 1 base, leaving 12 bases between them. The CDR3 coding sequence is TGTGCCTCCGCGGACCGATCCTACGAGCAGTACTTC. As protein: CASADRSYEQYF.

This clonotype was recorded a few times. The chain is built from TRBV6-5 and TRBJ1-1; D gene unclear. The CDR3 has 13 residues. V was shortened by 2 bases and J by 4 bases, with 8 bases between the two germline ends. Germline CDR1 reads MNHEY; CDR2 reads SVGAGI. The CDR3 is CASSYQRATEAFF. As DNA, the CDR3 is TGTGCCAGCAGTTACCAGAGGGCCACTGAAGCTTTCTTT.

V usage is TRBV29-1 and J usage is TRBJ1-2, with 7 bases aligning to TRBD1. V trimming: 5 bases; J trimming: 0 bases; junction bases outside the gene matches: 3. Germline V CDR1 and CDR2: SQVTM, ANQGSEA. CDR3 length equals 13 residues. The CDR3 sequence: CSVRRGANYGYTF. The CDR3, as DNA: TGCAGCGTTCGCAGGGGGGCTAACTATGGCTACACCTTC.

This clonotype came up a few times. The genes are TRBV7-9 and TRBJ2-7; no firm D call. Germline-derived CDR1 and CDR2 are SEHNR and FQNEAQ (reference sequence). There are 14 residues in the CDR3. V lost 5 bases and J 6 bases, leaving 17 bases between the germline ends. The CDR3 loop is CASSTRIGPGEQYF. CDR3 coding DNA: TGTGCCAGCAGCACCAGGATAGGGCCGGGCGAGCAGTACTTC.

This clonotype was seen at least ten times. The chain carries TRBV20-1 and TRBJ1-5; D is perhaps TRBD1 (5 bases). The CDR3 runs to 12 residues. V was shortened by 3 bases and J by 7 bases, with 10 bases between the two germline ends. Germline CDR1 DFQATT, CDR2 SNEGSKA (reference sequence). The CDR3 coding sequence is TGCAGTGCTAGGGAGCAGGGCCAGCCCCAGCATTTT. This codes for CSAREQGQPQHF.

This clonotype was seen a few times. The chain recombines TRBV6-2 or TRBV6-3 with TRBJ2-7; the D gene is possibly TRBD1 (6 bases). Germline V lookup: CDR1 MNHEY, CDR2 SVGEGT. The CDR3 loop spans 16 amino acids. Trimming removed 6 bases at V and 2 bases at J, with 20 bases between. DNA of the CDR3: TGTGCCAGCAGGACCCGACCGAACAGGGCCACCTACGAGCAGTACTTC. Translated, it gives CASRTRPNRATYEQYF.

The chain joins TRBV6-4 to TRBJ2-1; TRBD1 aligns across 7 bases. Germline CDR1 is MRHNA and CDR2 is SNTAGT. This CDR3 has 14 amino acids. V lost 8 bases to trimming and J lost 6 bases; unmatched junction nucleotides: 10. CDR3: CASGRGRAPNEQFF. The CDR3 coding sequence is TGTGCCAGCGGAAGGGGGCGAGCCCCCAATGAGCAGTTCTTC.

This clonotype came up many times. V and J are TRBV16 and TRBJ1-2; possibly TRBD1 for D (5 bases). V was trimmed by 5 bases and J by 5 bases, leaving 12 bases between them. CDR3 size: 13 residues. In germline, CDR1 is KGHSY, CDR2 FQNENV. The CDR3 region has the DNA TGTGCCAGCAGCGCTCAGGGTGAATATGGCTACACCTTC. Its protein is CASSAQGEYGYTF.

The chain has TRBV7-8 and TRBJ2-3, with TRBD2 identical over 7 bases. CDR3 length: 15 residues. Germline V CDR1 and CDR2: SGHVS, FQNEAQ. The V and J ends lost 4 bases and 2 bases, in that order; junction bases with no gene match: 6. The CDR3 sequence: CASSSRLAITDTQYF. The CDR3 DNA is TGTGCCAGCAGCTCGAGACTAGCTATCACAGATACGCAGTATTTT.

This clonotype occurred many times. The CDR3 sequence is CASSPGTGTYNEQFF. In DNA, the CDR3 is TGTGCCAGCAGCCCGGGAACGGGAACCTACAATGAGCAGTTCTTC. V and J are TRBV7-2 and TRBJ2-1, with a possible D match to TRBD2 (5 bases). The V end was cut by 5 bases, the J end by 2 bases, with 13 bases between. This CDR3 has 15 residues. CDR1 and CDR2 (germline): SGHTA, FQGNSA.

The genes are TRBV7-9 and TRBJ2-3; no clear D gene. The CDR3 extends over 13 amino acids. Per germline, CDR1 SEHNR and CDR2 FQNEAQ (reference sequence). The V end was cut by 5 bases, the J end by 1 base, with 7 bases between. CDR3 bases: TGTGCCAGCAGCGCCGCGGGCACAGATACGCAGTATTTT. Its translation: CASSAAGTDTQYF.

This clonotype was observed at least ten times. This chain uses TRBV21-1 with TRBJ1-1; the table's D call of TRBD1 was not tested on the DNA. TRBV21-1 corresponds to a pseudogene. The CDR3 has 13 amino acids. The CDR3 region has the DNA TGTGCCAGCAGCAGCACCGACAGGGCCATAGCTTTCTTT. It encodes CASSSTDRAIAFF.

The chain uses TRBV18 and TRBJ2-7; D gene unclear. V was cut by 3 bases and J by 5 bases, with 11 bases left in between. The CDR3 extends over 13 amino acids. The germline V gene has CDR1 KGHSH and CDR2 LQKENI. CDR3 region: CASSPSAADEQYF. CDR3 in DNA: TGTGCCAGCTCACCTTCGGCAGCCGACGAGCAGTACTTC.

The chain carries TRBV10-1 and TRBJ2-4, with TRBD1 matching over 9 bases. The CDR3 has 15 amino acids. Germline CDR1 is WNHNN and CDR2 is SYGVQD (reference sequence). V gave up 10 bases and J gave up 0 bases; unmatched junction bases: 7. The CDR3 DNA follows: TGCGCCATTACGGGACAGGGACTAGCCAAAAACATTCAGTACTTC. Its protein product is CAITGQGLAKNIQYF.

This clonotype was counted between two and nine times. V usage is TRBV6-1 and J usage is TRBJ2-5; 7 bases line up with TRBD1. Germline trimming cut 5 bases from V and 1 base from J; bases unmatched to any gene: 10. Germline lookup yields CDR1 MNHNS and CDR2 SASEGT. The CDR3 loop spans 16 amino acids. Written as DNA, the CDR3 is TGTGCCAGCAGTCCAAAAGGGGGCTATGTCCAAGAGACCCAGTACTTC. Translating it yields CASSPKGGYVQETQYF.

At least ten counts were recorded for this clonotype. CDR3 amino acids: CSASTGVIDEQFF. The CDR3 bases are TGCAGTGCCTCCACGGGAGTCATTGATGAGCAGTTCTTC. This rearrangement joins TRBV20-1 to TRBJ2-1, with D possibly matching TRBD2 (6 bases). This CDR3 has 13 amino acids. CDR1 and CDR2 (germline): DFQATT, SNEGSKA (reference sequence). Trimming took off 6 bases at V and 8 bases at J, with 17 bases between the two ends.

The genes are TRBV5-1 and TRBJ2-1, with 10 bases matching TRBD1. In germline, CDR1 is SGHRS, CDR2 YFSETQ. Trimming took 4 bases from V and 2 from J; bases not matched to a gene: 3. The CDR3 spans 15 residues. CDR3 DNA sequence: TGCGCCAGCAGCGCAGACAGGGGGCCCTACAATGAGCAGTTCTTC. Translated: CASSADRGPYNEQFF.

The chain couples TRBV6-5 to TRBJ1-2, with TRBD1 identical over 8 bases. With V trimmed by 4 bases and J by 2 bases, 3 bases remained unmatched. Germline values: CDR1 MNHEY, CDR2 SVGAGI. The CDR3 is made up of 14 amino acids. In nucleotides, the CDR3 is TGTGCCAGCAGTTCGGACAGGGTGAACTATGGCTACACCTTC. Translating gives CASSSDRVNYGYTF.

This clonotype was observed a handful of times. The V and J genes are TRBV4-3 and TRBJ2-1, with 9 positions matching TRBD1. The germline CDR1 and CDR2 sequences are LGHNA and YSLEER. This CDR3 spans 16 amino acids. The V and J ends lost 0 bases and 8 bases, in that order; junction bases with no gene match: 8. Here the CDR3 DNA reads TGCGCCAGCAGCCAAGAGGGGGGGACAGGGCCATATGAGCAGTTCTTC. The encoded protein is CASSQEGGTGPYEQFF.

The chain joins TRBV20-1 to TRBJ2-7, with 7 bases identical to TRBD1. The germline CDR1 and CDR2 sequences are DFQATT and SNEGSKA (reference sequence). Unmatched junction bases numbered 6, after V lost 5 bases and J lost 2 bases. This CDR3 region has 13 residues. The CDR3 here is CSARGQSTYEQYF. CDR3 in DNA: TGCAGTGCTCGGGGACAGAGTACCTACGAGCAGTACTTC.

This clonotype was counted between two and nine times. The chain has TRBV7-2 and TRBJ2-7, with TRBD2 identical over 8 bases. Per germline, CDR1 SGHTA and CDR2 FQGNSA. This CDR3 comprises 16 residues. J lost 2 bases, V lost 4 bases, and 10 bases had no gene match. CDR3 DNA sequence: TGTGCCAGCAGCTACGGGGCGGGGGGTCTCACCTACGAGCAGTACTTC. It is translated as CASSYGAGGLTYEQYF.

This clonotype was counted at least ten times. V usage is TRBV20-1 and J usage is TRBJ1-4; D not resolved. V lost 6 bases and J lost 8, with 10 bases in between. The CDR3 runs to 11 residues. Germline assignment: CDR1 DFQATT and CDR2 SNEGSKA (reference sequence). CDR3 sequence: CSAKRAEKLFF. The CDR3 DNA is TGCAGTGCGAAGCGGGCGGAAAAACTGTTTTTT.